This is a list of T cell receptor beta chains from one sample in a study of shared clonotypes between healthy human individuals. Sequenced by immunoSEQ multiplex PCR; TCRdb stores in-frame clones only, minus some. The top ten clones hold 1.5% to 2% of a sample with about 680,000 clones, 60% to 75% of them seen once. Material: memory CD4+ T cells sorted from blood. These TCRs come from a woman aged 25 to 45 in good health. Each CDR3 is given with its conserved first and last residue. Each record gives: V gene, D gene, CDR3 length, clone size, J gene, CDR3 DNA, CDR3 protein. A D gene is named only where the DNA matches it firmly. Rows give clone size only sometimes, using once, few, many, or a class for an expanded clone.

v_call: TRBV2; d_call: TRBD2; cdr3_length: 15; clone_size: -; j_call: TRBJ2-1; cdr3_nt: TGTGCCAGCAGTAGGGGGACTAGCGGGTACAATGAGCAGTTCTTC; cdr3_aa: CASSRGTSGYNEQFF
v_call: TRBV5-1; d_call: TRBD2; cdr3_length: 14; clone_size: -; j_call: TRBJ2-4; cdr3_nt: TGCGCCAGCAGCGTCGGGACTAGCATGGGCATTCAGTACTTC; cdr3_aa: CASSVGTSMGIQYF
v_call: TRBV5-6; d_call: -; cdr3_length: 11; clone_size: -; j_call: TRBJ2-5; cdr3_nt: TGTGCCAGCAGCTTGCAAGAGACCCAGTACTTC; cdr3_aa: CASSLQETQYF
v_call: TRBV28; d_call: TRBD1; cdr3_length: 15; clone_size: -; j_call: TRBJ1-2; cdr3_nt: TGTGCCAGCACCTCCTCGGACAGGGTTAACTATGGCTACACCTTC; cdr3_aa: CASTSSDRVNYGYTF
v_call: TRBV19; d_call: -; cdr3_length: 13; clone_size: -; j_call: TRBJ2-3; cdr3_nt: TGTGCCAGTAGTCCCTCCGGTACAGATACGCAGTATTTT; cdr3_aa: CASSPSGTDTQYF
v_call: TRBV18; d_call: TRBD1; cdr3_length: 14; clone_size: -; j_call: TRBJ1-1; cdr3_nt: TGTGCCAGCTCAAGGGACAGAATGAACACTGAAGCTTTCTTT; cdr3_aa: CASSRDRMNTEAFF
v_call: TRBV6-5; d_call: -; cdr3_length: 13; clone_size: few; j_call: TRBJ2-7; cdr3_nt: -; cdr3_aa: CASSSSTVVKQYF
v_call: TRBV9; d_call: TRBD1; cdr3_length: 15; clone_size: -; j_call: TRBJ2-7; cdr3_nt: TGTGCCAGCAGCGTATACCCGGGACAGGGCTACGAGCAGTACTTC; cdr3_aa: CASSVYPGQGYEQYF
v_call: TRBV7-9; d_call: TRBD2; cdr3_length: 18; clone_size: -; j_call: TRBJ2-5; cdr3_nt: TGTGCCAGCGGAAGGACCGGGGGAGGACTAGCGGGAGAAGAGACCCAGTACTTC; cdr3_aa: CASGRTGGGLAGEETQYF
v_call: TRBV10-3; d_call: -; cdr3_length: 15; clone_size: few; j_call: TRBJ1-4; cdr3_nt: TGTGCCATCAGTGAGGGGGTGCAGGCTAATGAAAAACTGTTTTTT; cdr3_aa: CAISEGVQANEKLFF
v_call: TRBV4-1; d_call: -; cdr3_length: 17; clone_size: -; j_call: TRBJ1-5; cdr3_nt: TGCGCCAGCAGCCAAAATACAGGAAAAAGAATTGATCAGCCCCAGCATTTT; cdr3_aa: CASSQNTGKRIDQPQHF
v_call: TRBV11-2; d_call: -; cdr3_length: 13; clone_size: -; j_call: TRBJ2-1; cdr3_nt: TGTGCCAGCAGCTACGAACTAGGGGGTGAGCAGTTCTTC; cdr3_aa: CASSYELGGEQFF
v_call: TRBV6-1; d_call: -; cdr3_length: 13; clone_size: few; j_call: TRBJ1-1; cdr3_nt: TGTGCCAGCAGTGGCCCAGGGATAAGTAGAGCTTTCTTT; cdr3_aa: CASSGPGISRAFF
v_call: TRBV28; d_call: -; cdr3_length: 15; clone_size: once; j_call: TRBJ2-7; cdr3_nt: TGTGCCAGCAGTTCCCCCGGGGCAGGAGCCCACGAGCAGTACTTC; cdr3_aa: CASSSPGAGAHEQYF
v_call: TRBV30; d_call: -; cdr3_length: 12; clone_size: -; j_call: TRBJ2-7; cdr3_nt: TGTGCCTGGATGGGGACCTGGGGGGAGCAGTACTTC; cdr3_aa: CAWMGTWGEQYF
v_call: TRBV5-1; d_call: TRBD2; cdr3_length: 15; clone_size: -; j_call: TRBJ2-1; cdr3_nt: TGCGCCAGCAGCCTGGCGACTAGCGCCTACAATGAGCAGTTCTTC; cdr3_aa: CASSLATSAYNEQFF
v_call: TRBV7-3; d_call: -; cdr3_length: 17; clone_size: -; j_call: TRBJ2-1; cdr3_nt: TGTGCCAGCAGCTTAAACGCCGTTGGTCTAGCCAACAATGAGCAGTTCTTC; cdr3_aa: CASSLNAVGLANNEQFF
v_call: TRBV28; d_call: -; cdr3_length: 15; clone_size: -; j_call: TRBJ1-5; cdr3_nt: TGTGCCAGCAGTCTTCGGGGGGTTCGAAATCAGCCCCAGCATTTT; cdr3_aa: CASSLRGVRNQPQHF
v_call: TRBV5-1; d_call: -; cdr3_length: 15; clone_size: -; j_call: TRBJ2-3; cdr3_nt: TGCGCCAGCAGCTTGGCCTCGCGGGGCACAGATACGCAGTATTTT; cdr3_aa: CASSLASRGTDTQYF
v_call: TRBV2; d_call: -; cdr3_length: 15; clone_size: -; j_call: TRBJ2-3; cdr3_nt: TGTGCCAGCAGTTCCCGGACATTAAGCACAGATACGCAGTATTTT; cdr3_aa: CASSSRTLSTDTQYF
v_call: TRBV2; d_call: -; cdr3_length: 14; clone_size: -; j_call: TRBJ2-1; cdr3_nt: TGTGCCAGCAGTGAATTCAGGACCCACAATGAGCAGTTCTTC; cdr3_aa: CASSEFRTHNEQFF
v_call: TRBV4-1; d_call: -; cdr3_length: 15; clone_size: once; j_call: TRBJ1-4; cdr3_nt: TGCGCCAGCCATCTAAACCAGGGGACTAATGAAAAACTGTTTTTT; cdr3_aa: CASHLNQGTNEKLFF
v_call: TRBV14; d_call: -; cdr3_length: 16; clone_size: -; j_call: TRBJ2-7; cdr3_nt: TGTGCCAGCAGCCAAGGATTCCGGGACAAATCCTACGAGCAGTACTTC; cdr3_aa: CASSQGFRDKSYEQYF
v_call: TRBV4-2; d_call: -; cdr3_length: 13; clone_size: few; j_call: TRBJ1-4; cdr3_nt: TGTGCCAGCAGCCAGATGGACGAAGAAAAACTGTTTTTT; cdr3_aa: CASSQMDEEKLFF
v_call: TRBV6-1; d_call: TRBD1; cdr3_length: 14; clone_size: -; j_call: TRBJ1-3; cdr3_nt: TGTGCCAGCAGGAGGACAGGGACGGGAAACACCATATATTTT; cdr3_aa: CASRRTGTGNTIYF